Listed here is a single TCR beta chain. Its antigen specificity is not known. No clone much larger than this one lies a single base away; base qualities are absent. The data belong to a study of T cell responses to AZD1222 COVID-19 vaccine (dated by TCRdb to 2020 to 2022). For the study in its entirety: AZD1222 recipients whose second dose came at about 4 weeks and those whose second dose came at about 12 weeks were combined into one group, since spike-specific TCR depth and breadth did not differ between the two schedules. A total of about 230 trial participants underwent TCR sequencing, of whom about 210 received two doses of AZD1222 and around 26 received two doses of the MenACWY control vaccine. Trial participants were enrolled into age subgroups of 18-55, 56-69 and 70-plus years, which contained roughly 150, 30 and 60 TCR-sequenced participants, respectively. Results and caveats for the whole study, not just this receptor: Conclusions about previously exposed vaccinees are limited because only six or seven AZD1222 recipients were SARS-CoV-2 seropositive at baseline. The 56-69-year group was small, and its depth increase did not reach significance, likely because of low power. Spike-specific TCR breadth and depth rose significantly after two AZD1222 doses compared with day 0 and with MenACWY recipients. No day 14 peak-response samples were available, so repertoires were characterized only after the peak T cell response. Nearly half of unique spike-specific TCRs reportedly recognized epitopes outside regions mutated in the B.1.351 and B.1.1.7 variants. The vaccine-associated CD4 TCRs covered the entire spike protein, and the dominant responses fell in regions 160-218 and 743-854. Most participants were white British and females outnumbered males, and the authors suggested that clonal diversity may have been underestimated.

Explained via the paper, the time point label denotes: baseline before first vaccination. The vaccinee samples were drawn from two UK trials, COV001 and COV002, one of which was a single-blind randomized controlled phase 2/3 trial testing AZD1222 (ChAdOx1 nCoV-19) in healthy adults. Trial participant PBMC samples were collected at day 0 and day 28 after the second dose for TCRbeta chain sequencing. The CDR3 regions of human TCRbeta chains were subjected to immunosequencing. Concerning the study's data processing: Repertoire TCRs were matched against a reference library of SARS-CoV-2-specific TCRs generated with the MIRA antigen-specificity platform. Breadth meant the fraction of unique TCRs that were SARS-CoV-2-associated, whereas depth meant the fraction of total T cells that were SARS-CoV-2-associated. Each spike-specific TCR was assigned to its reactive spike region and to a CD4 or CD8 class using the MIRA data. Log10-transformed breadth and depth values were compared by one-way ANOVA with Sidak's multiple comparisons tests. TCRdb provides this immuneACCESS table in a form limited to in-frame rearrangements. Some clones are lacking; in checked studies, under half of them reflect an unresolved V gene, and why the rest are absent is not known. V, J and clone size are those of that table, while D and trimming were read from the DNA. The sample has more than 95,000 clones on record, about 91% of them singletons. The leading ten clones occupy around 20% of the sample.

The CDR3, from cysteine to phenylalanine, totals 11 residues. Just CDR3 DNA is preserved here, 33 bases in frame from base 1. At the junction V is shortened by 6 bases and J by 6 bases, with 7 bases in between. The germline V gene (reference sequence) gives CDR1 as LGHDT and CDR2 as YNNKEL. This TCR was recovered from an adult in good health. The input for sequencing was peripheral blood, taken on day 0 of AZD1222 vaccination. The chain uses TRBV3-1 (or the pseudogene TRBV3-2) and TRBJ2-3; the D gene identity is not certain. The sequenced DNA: TGTGCCAGCAGTCATGTGGATACGCAGTATTTT. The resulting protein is CASSHVDTQYF.